The source of this TCR beta chain is a study of regulatory T cells in long-lasting Graves disease. Construction of the TCR beta libraries employed iRepertoire HTBI primers in conjunction with Arm-PCR of CDR3 regions. Each CDR3 protein gets one entry after TCRdb re-called the multiplex PCR reads with MiXCR. The data show some 600,000 distinct CDR3 sequences, about 16% seen once. Study results and limitations: Persistent Graves' patients showed less TCR diversity than newly diagnosed ones.

Indicated time point: newly diagnosed GD, antithyroid drugs for less than 3 months. The TCR library was made from RNA that had been extracted from PBMCs in TRIzol. The germline CDR1 and CDR2 sequences are GTSNPN and SVGIG (reference sequence). The CDR3 has 12 amino acids. V was trimmed by 6 bases and J by 2 bases, leaving 5 bases between them. This clonotype was found once. Its antigen is not known. These data are also associated with another study on T cells in Graves' hyperthyroidism and ophthalmopathy. That paper states: Blood also showed most of the thyroid clonotypes that were expanded above 0.001.

The sample was peripheral blood mononuclear cells (PBMCs), taken at new diagnosis, from a patient treated with antithyroid drugs. The chain employs TRBV30 and TRBJ2-6; no definite D call. This receptor was obtained from a man in his late teens or twenties with Graves disease. DNA for the CDR3: TGTGCCTGTAACCCTGGGGCCAACGTCCTGACTTTC. This sequence encodes CACNPGANVLTF.